This T cell receptor (beta chain) was recorded in a study of blood T cell repertoires in COVID-19. Study overall: Italy, Spain and the United States were the sources of the convalescent and acute COVID-19 samples. PBMCs, B-cell-depleted T cells, or T cells provided the cDNA or gDNA that made up the material.

Clinical histories supplied by participants themselves formed the basis of cohort assignment. The method was immunoSEQ multiplex PCR; TCRdb's version includes in-frame clones alone and lacks a portion of them. The table records approximately 320,000 clones, about 87% of them present only once. Germline lookup yields CDR1 MDHEN and CDR2 SYDVKM. This CDR3 region has 15 residues. V lost 2 bases and J 5 bases, leaving 15 bases between the germline ends. This receptor was taken from a young woman who had recovered from COVID-19. This chain joins TRBV28 and TRBJ1-2; no firm D call. Sample: PBMCs or T cells enriched from blood (not recorded which). The CDR3 loop is CASSLPPAGNYGYTF. CDR3 nucleotide sequence: TGTGCCAGCAGTTTACCCCCAGCAGGCAATTATGGCTACACCTTC.